This T cell receptor beta chain was profiled in a study of early T cells in non-severe SARS-CoV-2 infection. As for the study in general: The input, bulk RNA from unsorted whole blood, was sequenced, and chains were unpaired.

Individual cDNA molecules were tagged with unique molecular identifiers, the study reported. TCRdb ran MiXCR on the 5' RACE reads and lists one entry per CDR3 protein. Seen here are 95,000 to 100,000 distinct CDR3 sequences, about 12% observed once, and the top ten hold 2% to 2.5%. Germline CDR1 and CDR2: DFQATT and SNEGSKA (reference sequence). Trimming stripped 0 bases from V and 4 bases from J, with 19 bases between. The CDR3 has 17 amino acids. The clonotype comes from an adult who was a healthcare worker with PCR-confirmed SARS-CoV-2 infection or an uninfected control (not recorded which). The sample taken for sequencing was whole blood. The chain combines TRBV20-1 with TRBJ1-5; TRBD1 is a possible D gene (5 bases). The CDR3 spells CSARDFLRQSLNQPQHF. Written as DNA, the CDR3 is TGCAGTGCTAGAGATTTCCTTCGACAGAGCCTTAATCAGCCCCAGCATTTT.